Each of the 4 T cell receptor beta chains below was sequenced from the same sample in a study of T cells in Graves' hyperthyroidism and ophthalmopathy. RNA transcripts provided the source from which TCR beta CDR3 regions were amplified. In the first-round RT-PCR of the TCR CDR3, the HTBI primer set was used. One entry per CDR3 protein results from TCRdb running MiXCR on the multiplex PCR reads. The sample has about 570,000 distinct CDR3 sequences; roughly 50% are singletons. Sample: peripheral blood or thyroid tissue (not recorded which). Receptors were obtained from an adult woman with Graves' disease, either hyperthyroidism or ophthalmopathy (not recorded which).

Concerning this clonotype itself: A much larger clone lies one base from this, so it may be a read error. The chain recombines TRBV11-1 with TRBJ1-3; no definite D call. The CDR3 sequence is 16 residues long. Trimming pared 5 bases from V and 4 bases from J, leaving 18 bases between. Germline-derived CDR1 and CDR2 are SGHAT and FQDESV (reference sequence). This CDR3 reads CASSRGSGTGGNTIYF. For the CDR3, the DNA is TGTGCCAGCAGCCGAGGGTCGGGAACTGGCGGAAACACCATATATTTT.

In its sample, this clonotype was seen a few times. The chain couples TRBV7-9 to TRBJ2-7; D might be TRBD2 (6 bases). V gave up 6 bases and J gave up 7 bases, with 25 bases separating them. The germline V gene has CDR1 SEHNR and CDR2 FQNEAQ (reference sequence). This CDR3 region has 16 residues. The CDR3 DNA reads TGTGCCAGCAGTCAGAATTGGGGGGACCATTTTGGTGAGCAGTACTTC. Its protein is CASSQNWGDHFGEQYF.

This clonotype has just one count. V usage is TRBV11-2 and J usage is TRBJ2-7; D possibly corresponds to TRBD1 (6 bases). Trimming took 6 bases from V and 5 from J, leaving 17 bases between them. The CDR3 sequence is 14 residues long. From germline, CDR1 is SGHAT and CDR2 FQNNGV. The CDR3 is CASSLVQGPHEQYF. CDR3 nucleotides: TGTGCCAGCAGTCTGGTACAGGGTCCCCACGAGCAGTACTTC.

The sample holds many counts of this clonotype. The V and J genes are TRBV7-2 and TRBJ1-6; D gene uncertain. V was clipped by 4 bases and J by 10 bases, with 8 bases between them. The CDR3 is 12 residues long. Germline V gene lookup returns CDR1 SGHTA and CDR2 FQGNSA. The CDR3 protein is CASSSPRSPLHF. DNA of the CDR3: TGTGCCAGCAGCTCCCCGAGGTCACCCCTCCACTTT.